The 25 T cell receptor beta chains listed next were all sequenced from one sample in a study of shared clonotypes between healthy human individuals. The repertoire was sequenced with immunoSEQ multiplex PCR; TCRdb's copy has only in-frame clones and lacks some. The sample carries more than 850,000 clones, approximately 78% recorded once. What was sequenced was memory CD4+ T cells from PBMCs. Subset indicated: CD45RA-negative fraction. The receptors come from a man between 18 and 35 years old in good health. Some clones in this sample may be carry-over from other donors' samples.

V is TRBV9 and J is TRBJ2-2; no firm D call. This CDR3 spans 12 amino acids. Germline CDR1 reads SGDLS; CDR2 reads YYNGEE. V lost 4 bases, J lost 6 bases, and 7 bases lay in between. In DNA, the CDR3 is TGTGCCAGCAGCTCGCAGTCCGGGGAGCTGTTTTTT. The encoded protein is CASSSQSGELFF. Supplemented by reference TRBV9 and TRBJ2-2, the full variable domain reads DSGVTQTPKHLITATGQRVTLRCSPRSGDLSVYWYQQSLDQGLQFLIQYYNGEERAKGNILERFSAQQFPDLHSELNLSSLELGDSALYFCASSSQSGELFFGEGSRLTVL.

The CDR3 nucleotides read TGTGCCAGCTCACCTAAAGGCCTAGCGGGAGAAGAGACCCAGTACTTC. It translates to CASSPKGLAGEETQYF. This chain joins TRBV18 and TRBJ2-5, with TRBD2 identical over 10 bases. Germline-derived CDR1 and CDR2 are KGHSH and LQKENI. V trimming: 3 bases; J trimming: 3 bases; junction bases outside the gene matches: 7. This CDR3 has 16 amino acids.

The J gene is TRBJ2-5, the V gene TRBV5-1; D remains ambiguous. The V and J ends lost 0 bases and 5 bases respectively, with 11 bases between them. Germline V gene lookup returns CDR1 SGHRS and CDR2 YFSETQ. CDR3 length: 14 residues. The chain's CDR3 is CASSLVSPQETQYF. For the CDR3, the DNA is TGCGCCAGCAGCTTGGTATCCCCTCAGGAGACCCAGTACTTC.

The V and J genes are TRBV5-1 and TRBJ1-2; D is unclear. CDR3 length equals 14 residues. The V gene's germline CDR1 is SGHRS and CDR2 YFSETQ. The V end was cut by 0 bases, the J end by 6 bases, with 12 bases between. CDR3 DNA: TGCGCCAGCAGCTTGGGTGAGGGAGGAGATGGCTACACCTTC. As protein: CASSLGEGGDGYTF.

V usage is TRBV19 and J usage is TRBJ2-7; D gene uncertain. The germline CDR1 and CDR2 sequences are LNHDA and SQIVND (reference sequence). Trimming cost V 4 bases and J 0 bases, with 10 bases left between them. This CDR3 has 14 residues. Written as DNA, the CDR3 is TGTGCCAGTAGTAACCAGGCGAGCTCCTACGAGCAGTACTTC. Protein sequence: CASSNQASSYEQYF. Full variable domain (remainder filled in from reference TRBV19 and TRBJ2-7): DGGITQSPKYLFRKEGQNVTLSCEQNLNHDAMYWYRQDPGQGLRLIYYSQIVNDFQKGDIAEGYSVSREKKESFPLTVTSAQKNPTAFYLCASSNQASSYEQYFGPGTRLTVT.

The chain recombines TRBV28 with TRBJ2-4; no firm D call. V gave up 5 bases and J gave up 0 bases, with 20 bases separating them. This CDR3 spans 18 amino acids. CDR1 is MDHEN, CDR2 SYDVKM, per germline. The CDR3 nucleotides are TGTGCCAGCAGTCCCCCGGACCTTGACCGACTAGCCAAAAACATTCAGTACTTC. Residues: CASSPPDLDRLAKNIQYF.

The V call is TRBV19, the J call TRBJ1-4; 7 bases align to TRBD1. The CDR3 contains 16 residues. The trim removed 7 bases at V and 0 bases at J, leaving 8 bases unmatched. Per germline, CDR1 LNHDA and CDR2 SQIVND (reference sequence). CDR3 bases: TGTGCCAGTACCACCCAAGGGACAGCAACTAATGAAAAACTGTTTTTT. Protein sequence: CASTTQGTATNEKLFF.

The CDR3 DNA reads as TGCGCCAGCAGGGCCCCGGGGGGGAAGAGAGACGAGCAGTACTTC. Translated, it gives CASRAPGGKRDEQYF. The rearrangement links TRBV4-1 to TRBJ2-7; TRBD2 matches 8 bases. Germline loops: CDR1 MGHRA, CDR2 YSYEKL. With V trimmed by 6 bases and J by 5 bases, 12 bases remained unmatched. The CDR3 has 15 residues.

V usage is TRBV2 and J usage is TRBJ1-5; 9 bases fit TRBD1. J was trimmed by 5 bases and V by 8 bases; bases with no gene match: 10. The CDR3 is 15 residues long. Germline values: CDR1 SNHLY, CDR2 FYNNEI. The CDR3: CASRSIGQGHQPQHF. The CDR3 nucleotides read TGTGCCAGCCGAAGTATAGGACAGGGGCATCAGCCCCAGCATTTT.

The rearrangement links TRBV10-3 to TRBJ2-7; TRBD1 matches 9 bases. V gave up 5 bases and J gave up 2 bases; unmatched junction bases: 4. CDR1 and CDR2 (germline): ENHRY, SYGVKD. There are 14 residues in the CDR3. In nucleotides, the CDR3 is TGTGCCATCAGTTACGGGACAGGGACCTACGAGCAGTACTTC. Its translation: CAISYGTGTYEQYF.

J is TRBJ2-3 and V is TRBV10-1; 9 positions match TRBD1. The CDR3 has 13 residues. With 0 bases clipped from V and 11 bases from J, the junction kept 3 bases outside the gene matches. Germline V gives CDR1 WNHNN, CDR2 SYGVQD (reference sequence). The CDR3 nucleotides are TGCGCCAGCAGTGAGTCCGGGACAGGGATGCAGTATTTT. Translation gives CASSESGTGMQYF.

This CDR3 is CASRLQAGGNYGYTF. CDR3 DNA sequence: TGTGCCAGTCGGCTCCAGGCGGGCGGTAACTATGGCTACACCTTC. The genes are TRBV6-1 and TRBJ1-2, with D hard to call. The CDR3 has 15 residues. Germline V lookup: CDR1 MNHNS, CDR2 SASEGT. V lost 9 bases, J lost 1 base, and 18 bases lay in between.

This chain links TRBV9 with TRBJ1-2; no firm D call. With 2 bases removed from V and 2 bases from J, the gap between germline ends came to 7 bases. Germline loops: CDR1 SGDLS, CDR2 YYNGEE. This CDR3 is 13 amino acids long. The CDR3 region is CASSVLGNYGYTF. The CDR3 DNA reads as TGTGCCAGCAGCGTTTTAGGGAACTATGGCTACACCTTC.

The J gene is TRBJ2-3, the V gene TRBV29-1, with 7 bases that match TRBD2. The CDR3 loop spans 13 amino acids. Trimming removed 4 bases from V and 4 bases from J; junction bases left unmatched: 5. Germline CDR1 and CDR2: SQVTM and ANQGSEA. CDR3 region: CSVGPRGADTQYF. The CDR3 DNA is TGCAGCGTTGGTCCCCGGGGGGCAGATACGCAGTATTTT.

This sequence joins TRBV7-2 and TRBJ2-7, with D possibly TRBD2 on 5 matching bases. This CDR3 contains 14 residues. In germline, CDR1 is SGHTA, CDR2 FQGNSA. Trimming removed 3 bases at V and 0 bases at J, with 9 bases between. DNA of the CDR3: TGTGCCAGCAGCTTTAGCGCTAGCTCCTACGAGCAGTACTTC. This gives the protein CASSFSASSYEQYF.

This clone occurred a few times. The chain recombines TRBV27 with TRBJ2-7, with D uncertain. From germline, CDR1 is MNHEY and CDR2 SMNVEV (reference sequence). The CDR3 sequence is 14 residues long. Trimming took off 6 bases at V and 1 base at J, with 13 bases between the two ends. The CDR3 nucleotides read TGTGCCAGCAGGCAGGCCGGATTTTCCTACGAGCAGTACTTC. Translating gives CASRQAGFSYEQYF.

The V gene is TRBV7-9, the J gene TRBJ2-3; 11 positions agree with TRBD2. The V and J ends lost 5 bases and 6 bases, in that order; junction bases with no gene match: 4. In germline, CDR1 is SEHNR, CDR2 FQNEAQ (reference sequence). CDR3 length: 14 residues. The CDR3 nucleotides are TGTGCCAGCAGCCCACTAGCGGGAGTTGATACGCAGTATTTT. Protein sequence: CASSPLAGVDTQYF.

CDR3: CAIGTSGLSSYNEQFF. In nucleotides, the CDR3 is TGTGCCATCGGGACTAGCGGGCTTAGCTCCTACAATGAGCAGTTCTTC. The chain carries TRBV28 and TRBJ2-1; 12 bases agree with TRBD2. In germline, CDR1 is MDHEN, CDR2 SYDVKM. Trimming took 10 bases from V and 0 from J; bases not matched to a gene: 7. CDR3 length: 16 amino acids. Full variable domain (outside the CDR3, taken from reference TRBV28 and TRBJ2-1): DVKVTQSSRYLVKRTGEKVFLECVQDMDHENMFWYRQDPGLGLRLIYFSYDVKMKEKGDIPEGYSVSREKKERFSLILESASTNQTSMYLCAIGTSGLSSYNEQFFGPGTRLTVL.

The chain uses TRBV30 and TRBJ1-4; 7 nucleotides match TRBD1. From germline, CDR1 is GTSNPN and CDR2 SVGIG (reference sequence). The CDR3 is made up of 14 amino acids. J lost 0 bases, V lost 2 bases, and 0 bases had no gene match. In DNA form, the CDR3 reads TGTGCCTGGAGTCAGGGGGCAACTAATGAAAAACTGTTTTTT. It specifies CAWSQGATNEKLFF.

The CDR3 sequence is CATSRDYPSDLGGRAEQFF. In DNA form, the CDR3 reads TGTGCCACCAGCAGAGATTACCCCTCCGACTTGGGCGGGAGGGCAGAGCAGTTCTTC. The chain carries TRBV15 and TRBJ2-1, with 9 bases aligning to TRBD2. The CDR3 is made up of 19 amino acids. The V gene's germline CDR1 is LNHNV and CDR2 YYDKDF (reference sequence). V shed 0 bases and J 10 bases; nucleotides not matched to a gene: 19.

The V call is TRBV6-1, the J call TRBJ1-1; D remains ambiguous. The V and J ends lost 4 bases and 3 bases respectively, with 9 bases between them. Germline V gene lookup returns CDR1 MNHNS and CDR2 SASEGT. This CDR3 comprises 13 residues. CDR3 bases: TGTGCCAGCAGTGGAGTTTCGTACACTGAAGCTTTCTTT. It is translated as CASSGVSYTEAFF.

This clone was counted a few times. The gene calls are TRBV10-1 and TRBJ1-4; D not certain. The V gene's germline CDR1 is WNHNN and CDR2 SYGVQD (reference sequence). CDR3 size: 14 residues. The germline V and J ends were trimmed by 0 bases and 5 bases, with 7 bases remaining between them. CDR3 bases: TGCGCCAGCAGTGAGTCTGGTCGGAATGAAAAACTGTTTTTT. This codes for CASSESGRNEKLFF.

The chain recombines TRBV2 with TRBJ1-1, with TRBD1 matching 8 bases. Germline V gene data show CDR1 as SNHLY and CDR2 as FYNNEI. CDR3 size: 15 residues. Trimming took 7 bases from V and 4 from J; bases not matched to a gene: 11. In DNA form, the CDR3 reads TGTGCCAGCAACGGACAGGGTTCCTTGAGCACTGAAGCTTTCTTT. It translates to CASNGQGSLSTEAFF.

This clone was detected only once. The chain employs TRBV2 and TRBJ2-7, with no clear D. The CDR3 runs 14 residues. V dropped 8 bases and J dropped 7 bases, with 21 bases sitting between them. CDR1 SNHLY and CDR2 FYNNEI come from the germline V gene. The CDR3 nucleotides read TGTGCCAGCGGTTGGTCTCAGGTATCGGGTGAGCAGTACTTC. It specifies CASGWSQVSGEQYF. The whole variable domain, remainder taken from reference TRBV2 and TRBJ2-7, is EPEVTQTPSHQVTQMGQEVILRCVPISNHLYFYWYRQILGQKVEFLVSFYNNEISEKSEIFDDQFSVERPDGSNFTLKIRSTKLEDSAMYFCASGWSQVSGEQYFGPGTRLTVT.

This clone was observed a single time. The chain links TRBV6-6 to TRBJ2-1, with 8 positions matching TRBD1. Germline CDR1 MNHNY, CDR2 SVGAGI (reference sequence). This CDR3 region has 15 residues. V gave up 2 bases and J gave up 0 bases; unmatched junction bases: 0. Here the CDR3 reads CASSYQGASYNEQFF. In DNA, the CDR3 is TGTGCCAGCAGTTACCAGGGGGCCTCCTACAATGAGCAGTTCTTC.